The 4 T cell receptor beta chains presented below share a single source sample, sequenced in a study of shared clonotypes between healthy human individuals. Libraries were prepared by immunoSEQ multiplex PCR; TCRdb keeps only in-frame clonotypes and omits some of them. The sample carries some 650,000 clones, 97% recorded once. Specimen: naive CD4+ T cells sorted from blood. Subset indicated: CD45RA+ positively selected. The source of these receptors is a woman aged 25 to 39 in good health.

In its sample, this clone was seen a few times. This rearrangement joins TRBV6-5 to TRBJ2-7; possibly TRBD1 for D (5 bases). Germline V gene data show CDR1 as MNHEY and CDR2 as SVGAGI. V lost 0 bases to trimming and J lost 0 bases, with 12 bases between them. The CDR3 consists of 16 residues. The CDR3 loop reads CASSYSGLESSYEQYF. CDR3 sequence (DNA): TGTGCCAGCAGTTACTCGGGGCTAGAGAGCTCCTACGAGCAGTACTTC.

The rearrangement uses TRBV28 and TRBJ2-2; TRBD2 agrees at 12 bases. This CDR3 region has 18 residues. The germline CDR1 and CDR2 sequences are MDHEN and SYDVKM. With 6 bases clipped from V and 3 bases from J, the junction kept 11 bases outside the gene matches. The CDR3, as DNA: TGTGCCAGCAGGAGGACTAGCGGGGTGTTTCGAGACACCGGGGAGCTGTTTTTT. It encodes CASRRTSGVFRDTGELFF. Full variable domain (outside the CDR3, taken from reference TRBV28 and TRBJ2-2): DVKVTQSSRYLVKRTGEKVFLECVQDMDHENMFWYRQDPGLGLRLIYFSYDVKMKEKGDIPEGYSVSREKKERFSLILESASTNQTSMYLCASRRTSGVFRDTGELFFGEGSRLTVL.

This clone was detected only once. The chain recombines TRBV5-1 with TRBJ2-3; tentatively, D is TRBD2 (6 bases). The CDR3 contains 15 residues. Germline values: CDR1 SGHRS, CDR2 YFSETQ. Trimming removed 1 base at V and 3 bases at J, with 12 bases between. The CDR3 loop reads CASSLIGSGTDTQYF. The CDR3 coding sequence is TGCGCCAGCAGCTTGATCGGGAGCGGGACAGATACGCAGTATTTT.

In nucleotides, the CDR3 is TGTGCCAGCAGCTTGGGTCTGGGTGTTACTCAAGAGACCCAGTACTTC. Protein product: CASSLGLGVTQETQYF. This chain joins TRBV5-4 and TRBJ2-5; D remains ambiguous. Germline-derived CDR1 and CDR2 are SGHNT and YYREEE (reference sequence). V lost 0 bases and J 2 bases, leaving 14 bases between the germline ends. The CDR3 length is 16 residues.